The clone carrying this T cell receptor (beta chain) was found a few times. This specimen belongs to a study of identical twins. Deletions cut 3 bases from V and 9 bases from J, with 9 bases between. There are 13 residues in the CDR3. TCRdb re-called the 5' RACE reads through MiXCR, storing one row per CDR3 protein. The sample lists some 790,000 distinct CDR3 sequences; over 15% were seen once. Separately, the same data were catalogued under a study of T cells expressing NK-cell markers.

This TCR was sampled from a woman between 18 and 29 years old in good health. Sequenced: PBMCs. The rearrangement joins TRBV12-3 or TRBV12-4 to TRBJ1-6; D is unclear. The CDR3 bases are TGTGCCAGCAGTTTTAGTGGGAGTTCACCCCTCCACTTT. Its translation: CASSFSGSSPLHF.